The entry that follows covers one T cell receptor beta chain sequence. The sample belongs to a study of T cell responses to AZD1222 COVID-19 vaccine. Measured with immunoSEQ multiplex PCR; TCRdb has only the in-frame clones, and not every one. The data hold roughly 100,000 clones, with 70% to 90% observed a single time. The germline gives CDR1 SGHRS, CDR2 YFSETQ. V lost 1 base to trimming and J lost 2 bases, with 9 bases between them. The CDR3 is 14 amino acids. Sequenced here: peripheral blood, sampled on day 0 of AZD1222 vaccination. The sequence derives from an adult in good health. The rearrangement links TRBV5-1 to TRBJ1-2; D is unresolved. The DNA for the CDR3 is TGCGCCAGCAGCTTGCTGGACGGCAACTATGGCTACACCTTC. It codes for CASSLLDGNYGYTF.